This TCR beta chain was identified during a study of cytomegalovirus exposure and HLA in healthy donors. The CDR3 is made up of 17 amino acids. The germline gives CDR1 LGHNA, CDR2 YSLEER. The V segment lost 1 base and the J segment 1 base; nucleotides outside the gene matches: 7. A multiplex PCR was run with 60 Vbeta primers and 13 Jbeta primers. Profiled with immunoSEQ multiplex PCR; TCRdb holds only in-frame clones, not every one. The data hold approximately 150,000 clones, with around 85% observed a single time. The receptor was derived from a woman aged 30 to 39 in good health and CMV-seronegative. The V gene is TRBV4-3, the J gene TRBJ1-3; 7 positions agree with TRBD1. Source material: PBMCs. CDR3 in amino acids: CASSQVTGPLSGNTIYF. The CDR3 DNA reads as TGCGCCAGCAGCCAAGTGACAGGGCCGTTGTCTGGAAACACCATATATTTT.